This note documents a single T cell receptor (beta chain) sequence. The antigen is not known. Germline V lookup: CDR1 SQVTM, CDR2 ANQGSEA. The CDR3 is made up of 14 amino acids. This entry comes from a study of CXCR3-negative and CXCR3-positive naive CD8 T cells. Study-level findings and limits: TRB CDR3s of CXCR3-positive naive cells were more hydrophobic than those of CXCR3-negative naive cells. High diversity, comparable across both naive subsets, contrasted with much lower diversity in memory CD8+ cells.

TRB cDNA was prepared as libraries by UMI-labeled 5' RACE. TCRdb re-called the 5' RACE reads; one entry per CDR3 protein, DNA not given. The table lists more than 100,000 distinct CDR3 sequences. The sample comprised naive CXCR3+ CD8+ T cells from blood. Subset specified: CD45RO-CCR7+CD27+CD95- naive CD8+ T cells expressing CXCR3 (TNR3+). This chain connects TRBV29-1 to TRBJ2-1; the TRBD2 assignment by TCRdb is unverifiable without DNA. This receptor was taken from a human donor in good health. Some clones in this sample may be carry-over from other donors' samples. This chain's CDR3 is CSVERTSGYNEQFF.